A single sample gave rise to the 27 T cell receptor beta chains below, sequenced in a study of CD8 T cells in Susac syndrome. RNA totalling roughly 0.45 to 1 ug underwent reverse transcription with random hexamers. TCRdb called the immunoSEQ multiplex PCR reads again in MiXCR, with one record for every CDR3 protein. The data contain about 73,000 distinct CDR3 sequences, just under 95% of them seen just once; the ten biggest clones take up 0.35% to 0.5%. The sample taken for sequencing was CD8+ T cells from PBMCs. These TCRs come from a human donor with multiple sclerosis.

This clonotype is a singleton in its sample. The V call is TRBV9, the J call TRBJ2-7, with 8 bases that match TRBD2. Trimming cost V 4 bases and J 3 bases; bases outside gene matches: 9. Per the germline V gene, CDR1 is SGDLS and CDR2 is YYNGEE. The CDR3 covers 15 residues. CDR3: CASSIGAGEFYEQYF. In DNA, the CDR3 is TGTGCCAGCAGCATCGGAGCGGGAGAGTTCTACGAGCAGTACTTC.

The chain combines TRBV5-1 with TRBJ2-1, with D perhaps TRBD1 (5 bases). Trimming pared 0 bases from V and 6 bases from J, leaving 13 bases between. There are 15 residues in the CDR3. In germline, CDR1 is SGHRS, CDR2 YFSETQ. The CDR3 coding sequence is TGCGCCAGCAGCTTGGCAGTGGAGACAGTCAATGAGCAGTTCTTC. Protein: CASSLAVETVNEQFF. Full variable domain (outside the CDR3, taken from reference TRBV5-1 and TRBJ2-1): KAGVTQTPRYLIKTRGQQVTLSCSPISGHRSVSWYQQTPGQGLQFLFEYFSETQRNKGNFPGRFSGRQFSNSRSEMNVSTLELGDSALYLCASSLAVETVNEQFFGPGTRLTVL.

V and J are TRBV19 and TRBJ2-1; the D is unclear. This CDR3 comprises 12 residues. V shed 6 bases and J shed 2 bases, with 5 bases lying between them. Germline CDR1 and CDR2: LNHDA and SQIVND (reference sequence). The CDR3 sequence is CASSGTYNEQFF. CDR3 sequence (DNA): TGTGCCAGTAGCGGAACCTACAATGAGCAGTTCTTC.

The V and J genes are TRBV20-1 and TRBJ2-3, with 7 bases lining up with TRBD1. V trimming: 7 bases; J trimming: 3 bases; junction bases outside the gene matches: 13. CDR1 and CDR2 from the germline V gene are DFQATT and SNEGSKA (reference sequence). This CDR3 contains 15 residues. The CDR3 reads CSGLNGQGVTDTQYF. The CDR3 coding sequence is TGCAGTGGGTTAAATGGGCAGGGGGTAACAGATACGCAGTATTTT.

The chain has TRBV19 and TRBJ2-3; 7 nucleotides align to TRBD1. V lost 5 bases and J lost 6; bases outside the gene matches: 11. This CDR3 comprises 15 residues. Germline V lookup: CDR1 LNHDA, CDR2 SQIVND (reference sequence). The CDR3 sequence: CASSYDRAGSDTQYF. CDR3 sequence (DNA): TGTGCCAGTAGTTACGACAGGGCGGGTTCGGATACGCAGTATTTT.

The CDR3 bases are TGTGCCAGCAGCCCCGGTGGCTCACTGAAAGCCTACGAGCAGTACTTC. Residues: CASSPGGSLKAYEQYF. The chain has TRBV7-9 and TRBJ2-7; the D is unclear. The CDR3 is 16 residues long. Germline assignment: CDR1 SEHNR and CDR2 FQNEAQ (reference sequence). Deletions cut 5 bases from V and 2 bases from J, with 19 bases between.

The chain uses TRBV27 and TRBJ1-1; 9 bases match TRBD1. Germline CDR1 MNHEY, CDR2 SMNVEV (reference sequence). V dropped 5 bases and J dropped 1; count of bases not matched to a gene: 2. The CDR3 length is 14 residues. CDR3: CASSRTGANTEAFF. Here the CDR3 DNA reads TGTGCCAGCAGTCGGACAGGGGCGAACACTGAAGCTTTCTTT.

The chain couples TRBV7-3 to TRBJ2-3; 11 bases align to TRBD2. CDR3 length: 15 residues. Germline V gives CDR1 SGHTA, CDR2 FQGTGA. The ends lost 6 bases at V and 5 bases at J; junction bases unmatched: 7. For the CDR3, the DNA is TGTGCCAGCAGTATTAGCGGGGGGGCTGGAGATACGCAGTATTTT. Translated: CASSISGGAGDTQYF.

The chain employs TRBV5-6 and TRBJ2-1, with a weak D call TRBD1 (6 bases). Trimming stripped 0 bases from V and 2 bases from J, with 6 bases between. The CDR3 runs 14 residues. The germline gives CDR1 SGHDT, CDR2 YYEEEE. CDR3: CASSLGTAYNEQFF. For the CDR3, the DNA is TGTGCCAGCAGCTTGGGGACAGCCTACAATGAGCAGTTCTTC.

This chain uses TRBV3-1 with TRBJ1-4, with no clear D. The germline CDR1 and CDR2 sequences are LGHDT and YNNKEL (reference sequence). The V end was cut by 1 base, the J end by 8 bases, with 14 bases between. The CDR3 is 15 amino acids. In DNA, the CDR3 is TGTGCCAGCAGCCAAGGTCGACAACTGCAAGAAAAACTGTTTTTT. Translation: CASSQGRQLQEKLFF.

The rearrangement uses TRBV29-1 and TRBJ2-2; no clear D. The CDR3 consists of 13 residues. Germline lookup yields CDR1 SQVTM and CDR2 ANQGSEA. V lost 4 bases and J 0 bases, leaving 6 bases between the germline ends. The CDR3 sequence is CSVGDPNTGELFF. Here the CDR3 DNA reads TGCAGCGTTGGTGACCCGAACACCGGGGAGCTGTTTTTT.

The chain is built from TRBV27 and TRBJ1-5, with 8 bases fitting TRBD1. Germline V gene data show CDR1 as MNHEY and CDR2 as SMNVEV (reference sequence). The CDR3 covers 16 residues. V shed 5 bases, J shed 7 bases, and the junction held 13 bases outside the gene matches. CDR3: CASSLNGQGILQPQHF. CDR3 nucleotide sequence: TGTGCCAGCAGTCTCAATGGACAGGGAATTTTACAGCCCCAGCATTTT.

This rearrangement joins TRBV6-2 or TRBV6-3 to TRBJ2-7; D may be TRBD1 or TRBD2 (5 bases each). Deletions cut 8 bases from V and 1 base from J, with 18 bases between. This CDR3 contains 15 residues. The germline CDR1 and CDR2 sequences are MNHEY and SVGEGT. CDR3 loop: CASYNTRGVSYEQYF. The DNA for the CDR3 is TGTGCCAGCTATAATACGAGAGGGGTTTCCTACGAGCAGTACTTC.

The chain couples TRBV6-6 to TRBJ2-5, with D perhaps given as TRBD1 or TRBD2 (5 bases each). Trimming took off 8 bases at V and 2 bases at J, with 12 bases between the two ends. CDR1 MNHNY and CDR2 SVGAGI come from the germline V gene (reference sequence). CDR3 size: 13 residues. The CDR3 is CASGDADQETQYF. The CDR3, as DNA: TGTGCCAGCGGGGACGCAGATCAAGAGACCCAGTACTTC.

This rearrangement joins TRBV6-5 to TRBJ2-3, with D unclear. This CDR3 region has 14 residues. V shed 4 bases and J shed 2 bases, with 10 bases lying between them. The germline gives CDR1 MNHEY, CDR2 SVGAGI. CDR3 sequence: CASSSGIVTDTQYF. CDR3 DNA sequence: TGTGCCAGCAGTTCCGGCATCGTCACAGATACGCAGTATTTT.

V and J are TRBV12-3 or TRBV12-4 and TRBJ2-3; D unresolved. Trimming removed 6 bases at V and 2 bases at J, with 9 bases between. The CDR3 consists of 13 residues. The CDR3 sequence: CASSTKPTDTQYF. Here the CDR3 DNA reads TGTGCCAGCAGCACTAAACCCACAGATACGCAGTATTTT.

The V gene is TRBV6-4, the J gene TRBJ2-1; D is possibly TRBD1 (6 bases). Trimming pared 6 bases from V and 1 base from J, leaving 13 bases between. Germline V CDR1 and CDR2: MRHNA, SNTAGT. The length of the CDR3 is 15 residues. As DNA, the CDR3 is TGTGCCAGCAGCGTGGGACACTTTTCCTACAATGAGCAGTTCTTC. Translating gives CASSVGHFSYNEQFF.

The CDR3 coding sequence is TGTGCCAGCAGCCCACCGGGACAGCATGGCTACACCTTC. This encodes CASSPPGQHGYTF. The chain recombines TRBV5-6 with TRBJ1-2, with TRBD1 matching 7 bases. With V trimmed by 4 bases and J by 6 bases, 6 bases remained unmatched. This CDR3 is 13 amino acids long. From germline, CDR1 is SGHDT and CDR2 YYEEEE.

The rearrangement uses TRBV9 and TRBJ2-2, with D possibly matching TRBD2 (7 bases). V was pared by 0 bases and J by 5 bases, with 11 bases between. The CDR3 is made up of 15 amino acids. From germline, CDR1 is SGDLS and CDR2 YYNGEE. CDR3 sequence reads: CASSVEGGLTGELFF. In DNA, the CDR3 is TGTGCCAGCAGCGTAGAGGGGGGACTAACCGGGGAGCTGTTTTTT.

V and J are TRBV7-9 and TRBJ2-4; D possibly corresponds to TRBD1 (5 bases). Deletions cut 1 base from V and 5 bases from J, with 6 bases between. CDR1 is SEHNR and CDR2 is FQNEAQ in the germline V gene (reference sequence). This CDR3 is 13 amino acids long. This CDR3 is CASSLVTENIQYF. As DNA, the CDR3 is TGTGCCAGCAGCTTAGTGACAGAAAACATTCAGTACTTC.

This chain links TRBV7-9 with TRBJ2-3, with D possibly matching TRBD1 (5 bases). Germline V gene lookup returns CDR1 SEHNR and CDR2 FQNEAQ (reference sequence). V lost 5 bases to trimming and J lost 5 bases, with 14 bases between them. This CDR3 is 14 amino acids long. CDR3 in DNA: TGTGCCAGCAGCCCCCGGTGGGGCCAAGATACGCAGTATTTT. Translating it yields CASSPRWGQDTQYF. The full variable domain, in which reference TRBV7-9 and TRBJ2-3 provide the parts outside the CDR3, is DTGVSQNPRHKITKRGQNVTFRCDPISEHNRLYWYRQTLGQGPEFLTYFQNEAQLEKSRLLSDRFSAERPKGSFSTLEIQRTEQGDSAMYLCASSPRWGQDTQYFGPGTRLTVL.

The chain couples TRBV29-1 to TRBJ2-7; D is uncertain. V was trimmed by 4 bases and J by 3 bases, leaving 7 bases between them. CDR3 size: 11 residues. CDR1 and CDR2 (germline): SQVTM, ANQGSEA. The CDR3 region is CSVGYLYEQYF. CDR3 bases: TGCAGCGTTGGGTACCTCTACGAGCAGTACTTC.

The rearrangement links TRBV3-1 to TRBJ1-5, with TRBD1 as a possible D gene (6 bases). V gave up 0 bases and J gave up 6 bases, with 9 bases separating them. Per germline, CDR1 LGHDT and CDR2 YNNKEL (reference sequence). This CDR3 contains 14 residues. The chain's CDR3 is CASSQDHRAQPQHF. In DNA, the CDR3 is TGTGCCAGCAGCCAAGACCACAGGGCTCAGCCCCAGCATTTT. Full variable domain (remainder filled in from reference TRBV3-1 and TRBJ1-5): DTAVSQTPKYLVTQMGNDKSIKCEQNLGHDTMYWYKQDSKKFLKIMFSYNNKELIINETVPNRFSPKSPDKAHLNLHINSLELGDSAVYFCASSQDHRAQPQHFGDGTRLSIL.

The J gene is TRBJ1-2, the V gene TRBV6-5; D is possibly TRBD1 (5 bases). Trimming removed 6 bases at V and 2 bases at J, with 16 bases between. This CDR3 has 15 residues. CDR1 and CDR2 from the germline V gene are MNHEY and SVGAGI. In DNA, the CDR3 is TGTGCCAGCAGCTCCGACAGATCTCTCAACTATGGCTACACCTTC. The encoded protein is CASSSDRSLNYGYTF.

This chain uses TRBV9 with TRBJ2-5; tentatively, D is TRBD2 (6 bases). This CDR3 has 13 amino acids. Germline V gene sequence: CDR1 SGDLS, CDR2 YYNGEE. V lost 2 bases and J 4 bases, leaving 9 bases between the germline ends. The CDR3 coding sequence is TGTGCCAGCAGCGTGGGAGCGGGAGAGACCCAGTACTTC. It is translated as CASSVGAGETQYF.

This rearrangement joins TRBV12-3 or TRBV12-4 to TRBJ2-7; no definite D call. The CDR3 length is 12 residues. V lost 6 bases to trimming and J lost 4 bases, with 10 bases between them. The CDR3 reads CASSPSLYEQYF. The DNA for the CDR3 is TGTGCCAGCAGCCCCAGCCTTTACGAGCAGTACTTC.

The chain joins TRBV29-1 to TRBJ1-5, with D perhaps TRBD1 (5 bases). V lost 7 bases to trimming and J lost 1 base, with 17 bases between them. This CDR3 contains 15 residues. CDR1 is SQVTM and CDR2 is ANQGSEA in the germline V gene. The CDR3 loop is CSAGGGGGSNQPQHF. CDR3 coding DNA: TGCAGCGCGGGGGGGGGTGGTGGAAGCAATCAGCCCCAGCATTTT. Combining the CDR3 with reference TRBV29-1 and TRBJ1-5 gives the whole variable domain SAVISQKPSRDICQRGTSLTIQCQVDSQVTMMFWYRQQPGQSLTLIATANQGSEATYESGFVIDKFPISRPNLTFSTLTVSNMSPEDSSIYLCSAGGGGGSNQPQHFGDGTRLSIL.